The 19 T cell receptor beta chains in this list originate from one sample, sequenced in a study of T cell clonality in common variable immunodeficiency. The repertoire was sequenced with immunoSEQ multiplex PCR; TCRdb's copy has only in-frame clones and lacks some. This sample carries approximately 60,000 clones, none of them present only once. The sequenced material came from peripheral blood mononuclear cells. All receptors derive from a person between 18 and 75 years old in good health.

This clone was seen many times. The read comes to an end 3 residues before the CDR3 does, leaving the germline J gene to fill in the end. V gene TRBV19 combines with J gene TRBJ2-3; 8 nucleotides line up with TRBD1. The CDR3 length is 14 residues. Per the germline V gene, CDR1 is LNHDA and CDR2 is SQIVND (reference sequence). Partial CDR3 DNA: TGTGCCAGTAGTAAGCCAGGGGGCGAAGAGACG. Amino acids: CASSKPGGEET. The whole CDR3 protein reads CASSKPGGEETQYF.

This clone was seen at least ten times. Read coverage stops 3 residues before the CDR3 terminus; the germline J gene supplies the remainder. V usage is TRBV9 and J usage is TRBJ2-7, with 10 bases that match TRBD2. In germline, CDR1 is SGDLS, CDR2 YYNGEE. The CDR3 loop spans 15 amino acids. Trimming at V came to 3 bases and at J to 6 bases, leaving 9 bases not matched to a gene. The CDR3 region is CASSALAGAPTEQYF. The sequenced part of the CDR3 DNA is TGTGCCAGCAGCGCCCTAGCGGGAGCCCCCACCGAG.

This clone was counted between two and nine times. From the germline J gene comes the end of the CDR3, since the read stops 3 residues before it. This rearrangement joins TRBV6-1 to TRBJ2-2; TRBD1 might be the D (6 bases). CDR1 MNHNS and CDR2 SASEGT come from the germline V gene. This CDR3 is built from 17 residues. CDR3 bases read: TGTGCCAGCAGTGAAGGCCGGACAGTGTCTGGGGCCAACGTG. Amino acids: CASSEGRTVSGANV. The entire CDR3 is CASSEGRTVSGANVLFF.

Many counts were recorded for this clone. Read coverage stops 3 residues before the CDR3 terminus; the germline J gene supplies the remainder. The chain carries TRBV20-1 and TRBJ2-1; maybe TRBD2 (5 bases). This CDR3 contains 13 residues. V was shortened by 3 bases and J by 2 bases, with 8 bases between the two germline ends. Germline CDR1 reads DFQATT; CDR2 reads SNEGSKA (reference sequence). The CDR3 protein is CSASRGPYNEQFF. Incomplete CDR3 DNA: TGCAGTGCTAGTCGCGGGCCCTACAATGAG.

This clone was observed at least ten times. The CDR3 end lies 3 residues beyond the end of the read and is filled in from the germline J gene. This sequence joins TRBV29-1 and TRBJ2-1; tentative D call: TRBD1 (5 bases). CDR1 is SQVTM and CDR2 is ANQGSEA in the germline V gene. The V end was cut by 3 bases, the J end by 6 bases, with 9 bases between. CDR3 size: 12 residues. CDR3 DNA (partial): TGCAGCGTTGACAGGGTGGGCAATGAG. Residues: CSVDRVGNE. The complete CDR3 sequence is CSVDRVGNEQFF.

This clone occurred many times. The CDR3 DNA, read in part, is TGCGCCAGCAGCTTGCGGGCAGGGGAGAACACTGAA. Translated, it gives CASSLRAGENTE. The entire CDR3 is CASSLRAGENTEAFF. The V call is TRBV5-1, the J call TRBJ1-1, with D possibly being TRBD1 (6 bases). The read terminates 3 residues before the CDR3 end, so the remaining end is supplied by the germline J gene. Germline assignment: CDR1 SGHRS and CDR2 YFSETQ. The CDR3 extends over 15 amino acids. With 1 base removed from V and 1 base from J, the gap between germline ends came to 11 bases.

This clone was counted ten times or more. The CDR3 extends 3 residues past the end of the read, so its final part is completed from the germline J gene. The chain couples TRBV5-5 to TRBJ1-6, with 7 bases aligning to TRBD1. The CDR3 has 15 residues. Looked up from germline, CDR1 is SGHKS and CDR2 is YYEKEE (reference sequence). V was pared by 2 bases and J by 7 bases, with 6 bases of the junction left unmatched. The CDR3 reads CASSFWTGGNSPLHF. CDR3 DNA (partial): TGTGCCAGCAGCTTTTGGACAGGCGGGAATTCACCC.

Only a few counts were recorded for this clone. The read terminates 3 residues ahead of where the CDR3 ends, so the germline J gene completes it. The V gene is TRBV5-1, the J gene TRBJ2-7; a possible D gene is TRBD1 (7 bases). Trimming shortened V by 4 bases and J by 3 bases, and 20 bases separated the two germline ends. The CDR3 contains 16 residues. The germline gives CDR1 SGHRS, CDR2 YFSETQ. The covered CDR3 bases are TGCGCCAGCAGCCCTACTCACCAGGGGGGTGGCTACGAG. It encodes CASSPTHQGGGYE. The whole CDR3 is CASSPTHQGGGYEQYF.

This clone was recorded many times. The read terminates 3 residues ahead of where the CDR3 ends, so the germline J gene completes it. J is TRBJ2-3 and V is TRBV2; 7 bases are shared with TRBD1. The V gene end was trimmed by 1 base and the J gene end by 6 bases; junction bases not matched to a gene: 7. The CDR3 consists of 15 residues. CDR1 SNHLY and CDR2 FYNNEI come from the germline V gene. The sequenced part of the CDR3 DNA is TGTGCCAGCAGTGAAGGAAGGGGGCCCGGGGATACG. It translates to CASSEGRGPGDT. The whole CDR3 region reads CASSEGRGPGDTQYF.

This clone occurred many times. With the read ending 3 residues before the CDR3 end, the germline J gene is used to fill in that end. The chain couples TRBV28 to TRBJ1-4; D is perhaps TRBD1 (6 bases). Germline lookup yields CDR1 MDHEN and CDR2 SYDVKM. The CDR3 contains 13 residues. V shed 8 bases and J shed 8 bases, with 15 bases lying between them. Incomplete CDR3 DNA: TGTGCCAGCGGCGGGGGGGGCTACGAAAAA. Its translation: CASGGGGYEK. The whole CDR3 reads CASGGGGYEKLFF.

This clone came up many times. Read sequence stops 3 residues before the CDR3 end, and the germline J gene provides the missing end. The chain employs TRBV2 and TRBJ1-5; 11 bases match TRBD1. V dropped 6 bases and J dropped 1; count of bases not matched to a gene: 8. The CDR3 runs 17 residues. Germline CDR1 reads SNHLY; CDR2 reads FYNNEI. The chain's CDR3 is CASSSGTGGGSNQPQHF. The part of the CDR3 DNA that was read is TGTGCCAGCAGCAGCGGGACAGGGGGAGGGAGCAATCAGCCC.

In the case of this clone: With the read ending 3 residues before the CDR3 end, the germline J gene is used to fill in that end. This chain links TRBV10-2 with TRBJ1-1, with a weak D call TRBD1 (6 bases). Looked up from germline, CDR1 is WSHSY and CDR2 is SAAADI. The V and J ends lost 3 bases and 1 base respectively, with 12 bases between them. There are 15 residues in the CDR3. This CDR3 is CASSDYRERNTEAFF. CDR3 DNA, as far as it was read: TGCGCCAGCAGTGATTACAGGGAAAGGAACACTGAA.

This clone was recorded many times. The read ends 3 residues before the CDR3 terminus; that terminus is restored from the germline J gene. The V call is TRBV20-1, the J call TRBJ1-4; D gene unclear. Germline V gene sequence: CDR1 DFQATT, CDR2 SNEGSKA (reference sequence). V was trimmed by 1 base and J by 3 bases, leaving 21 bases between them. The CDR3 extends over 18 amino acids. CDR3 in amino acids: CSARAPGGGSIANEKLFF. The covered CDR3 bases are TGCAGTGCTAGAGCCCCCGGCGGAGGTAGTATAGCTAATGAAAAA.

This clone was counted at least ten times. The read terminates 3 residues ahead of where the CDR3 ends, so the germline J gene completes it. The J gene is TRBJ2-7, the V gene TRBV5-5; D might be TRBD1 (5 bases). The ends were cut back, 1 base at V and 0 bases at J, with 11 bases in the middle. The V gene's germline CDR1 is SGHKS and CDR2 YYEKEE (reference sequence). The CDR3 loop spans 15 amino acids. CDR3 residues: CASSLSGSSSYEQYF. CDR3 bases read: TGTGCCAGCAGCTTGTCAGGGTCCAGCTCCTACGAG.

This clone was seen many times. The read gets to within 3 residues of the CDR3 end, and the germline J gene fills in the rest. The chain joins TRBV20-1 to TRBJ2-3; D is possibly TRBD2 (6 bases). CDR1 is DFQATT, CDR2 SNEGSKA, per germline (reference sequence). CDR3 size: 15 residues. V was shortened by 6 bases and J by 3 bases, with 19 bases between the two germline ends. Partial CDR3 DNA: TGCAGTGCCCCCATCTCTCGGGGGAGGACAGATACG. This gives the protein CSAPISRGRTDT. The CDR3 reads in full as CSAPISRGRTDTQYF.

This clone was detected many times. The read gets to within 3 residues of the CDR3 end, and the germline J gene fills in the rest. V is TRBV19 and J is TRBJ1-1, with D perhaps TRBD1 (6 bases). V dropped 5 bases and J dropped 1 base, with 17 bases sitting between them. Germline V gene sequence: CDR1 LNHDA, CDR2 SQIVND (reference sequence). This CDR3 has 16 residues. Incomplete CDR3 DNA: TGTGCCAGTAGTGAACCTTCGGGACATAGGAACACTGAA. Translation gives CASSEPSGHRNTE. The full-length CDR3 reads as CASSEPSGHRNTEAFF.

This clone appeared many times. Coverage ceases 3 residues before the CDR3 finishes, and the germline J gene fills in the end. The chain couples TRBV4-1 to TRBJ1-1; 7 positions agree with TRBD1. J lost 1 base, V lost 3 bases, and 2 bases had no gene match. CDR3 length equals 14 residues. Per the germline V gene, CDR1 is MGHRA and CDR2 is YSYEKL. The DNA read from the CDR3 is TGCGCCAGCAGCCAGGGACAGTCGAACACTGAA. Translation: CASSQGQSNTE. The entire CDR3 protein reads CASSQGQSNTEAFF.

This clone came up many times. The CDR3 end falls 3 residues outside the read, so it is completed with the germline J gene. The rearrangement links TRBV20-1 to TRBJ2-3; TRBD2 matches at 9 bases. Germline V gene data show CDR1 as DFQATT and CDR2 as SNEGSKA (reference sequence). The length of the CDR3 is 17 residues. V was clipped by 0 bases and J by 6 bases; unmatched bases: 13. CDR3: CSARDFASGILLDTQYF. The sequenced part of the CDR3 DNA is TGCAGTGCTAGAGATTTCGCTAGCGGGATTCTTTTGGATACG.

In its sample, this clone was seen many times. CDR3 residues: CSARVLDNQPQHF. CDR3 DNA, as far as it was read: TGCAGTGCTAGGGTCCTAGACAATCAGCCC. This chain uses TRBV20-1 with TRBJ1-5, with D unresolved. The CDR3 goes on 3 residues after the read ends, and that part is filled in from the germline J gene. V was shortened by 3 bases and J by 3 bases, with 9 bases between the two germline ends. From germline, CDR1 is DFQATT and CDR2 SNEGSKA (reference sequence). The CDR3 is 13 residues long.